These 8 T cell receptor beta chains were sequenced from one sample in a study of technical replicates of blood from a handful of donors. TCRdb's table, derived via immunoSEQ multiplex PCR, lists solely in-frame clones and lacks some. This sample has around 80,000 clones, with 90% to 95% found just once. The sample was T cells isolated from PBMCs. The receptor source for this set is a human donor in good health.

The V gene is TRBV9, the J gene TRBJ2-7; TRBD1 agrees at 7 bases. Unmatched junction bases numbered 6, after V lost 3 bases and J lost 3 bases. Per the germline V gene, CDR1 is SGDLS and CDR2 is YYNGEE. The CDR3 is made up of 14 amino acids. The CDR3 protein is CASSGQGQVYEQYF. CDR3 nucleotides: TGTGCCAGCAGCGGACAGGGTCAGGTCTACGAGCAGTACTTC.

This clone was recorded only once. The CDR3 DNA reads TGTGCCAGCAGCTTGCTGTTGGGGAGTAACACTGAAGCTTTCTTT. Protein: CASSLLLGSNTEAFF. The chain recombines TRBV5-5 with TRBJ1-1, with D uncertain. Trimming left V 1 base short and J 2 bases short, with 12 bases between. This CDR3 contains 15 residues. CDR1 and CDR2 from the germline V gene are SGHKS and YYEKEE (reference sequence).

The rearrangement joins TRBV5-4 to TRBJ1-3; the match to TRBD1 covers 9 bases. This CDR3 has 15 residues. Trimming removed 4 bases from V and 2 bases from J; junction bases left unmatched: 4. Germline V CDR1 and CDR2: SGHNT, YYREEE (reference sequence). The CDR3: CASSHRGLPGNTIYF. The CDR3 bases are TGTGCCAGCAGCCACAGGGGGCTCCCTGGAAACACCATATATTTT. The full variable domain, completed using reference TRBV5-4 and TRBJ1-3, is ETGVTQSPTHLIKTRGQQVTLRCSSQSGHNTVSWYQQALGQGPQFIFQYYREEENGRGNFPPRFSGLQFPNYSSELNVNALELDDSALYLCASSHRGLPGNTIYFGEGSWLTVV.

The chain joins TRBV7-8 to TRBJ1-2; D is unresolved. Germline CDR1 reads SGHVS; CDR2 reads FQNEAQ. Trimming shortened V by 2 bases and J by 2 bases, and 12 bases separated the two germline ends. This CDR3 is built from 15 residues. The CDR3 DNA reads TGTGCCAGCAGCTTACACGGGAAGGGCAACTATGGCTACACCTTC. This sequence encodes CASSLHGKGNYGYTF.

V and J are TRBV27 and TRBJ2-1, with 7 positions matching TRBD2. This CDR3 is built from 13 residues. CDR1 and CDR2 from the germline V gene are MNHEY and SMNVEV (reference sequence). With V trimmed by 10 bases and J by 1 base, 4 bases remained unmatched. CDR3 sequence: CAIRGGSYNEQFF. CDR3 nucleotide sequence: TGTGCCATCCGCGGGGGATCCTACAATGAGCAGTTCTTC.

This sequence joins TRBV4-2 and TRBJ1-5, with D possibly being TRBD1 (5 bases). The length of the CDR3 is 15 residues. Germline CDR1 reads LGHNA; CDR2 reads YNFKEQ. V was shortened by 0 bases and J by 6 bases, with 12 bases between the two germline ends. Written as DNA, the CDR3 is TGTGCCAGCAGCCAAGATTCCACAGGAGCTCAGCCCCAGCATTTT. Amino acid sequence: CASSQDSTGAQPQHF.

Worth noting for this clone: Other DNA sequences in this sample translate to the same CDR3. The rearrangement uses TRBV7-3 and TRBJ2-2, with 10 bases matching TRBD2. This CDR3 is 16 amino acids long. The trim removed 2 bases at V and 8 bases at J, leaving 8 bases unmatched. Per germline, CDR1 SGHTA and CDR2 FQGTGA. The CDR3 reads CASSLGLAGASGELFF. For the CDR3, the DNA is TGTGCCAGCAGCTTAGGGCTAGCGGGAGCGTCAGGGGAGCTGTTTTTT.

V gene TRBV6-1 combines with J gene TRBJ2-2; 11 bases match TRBD2. The V gene end was trimmed by 6 bases and the J gene end by 1 base; junction bases not matched to a gene: 1. This CDR3 is 15 amino acids long. Looked up from germline, CDR1 is MNHNS and CDR2 is SASEGT. In nucleotides, the CDR3 is TGTGCCAGCAGCGGGACTAGCGGGAACACCGGGGAGCTGTTTTTT. Translated, it gives CASSGTSGNTGELFF.